Each of the 19 T cell receptor beta chains below was sequenced from the same sample in a study of beta chain features in type 1 diabetes. Expressed TCRB transcripts were sequenced, since all the RNA that had been isolated was reverse transcribed. Some clones are missing from TCRdb's copy, which holds only in-frame ones; the method was immunoSEQ multiplex PCR. The profile shows some 100,000 clones, 40% of them singletons. The sequencing input was stem cell memory CD4+ T cells from blood. The receptors originated from a woman aged 18-30 years in good health.

This clone was observed a few times. The V and J genes are TRBV7-6 and TRBJ2-5, with 10 bases lining up with TRBD1. Germline CDR1 reads SGHVS; CDR2 reads FNYEAQ. The V gene end was trimmed by 5 bases and the J gene end by 1 base; junction bases not matched to a gene: 7. This CDR3 is 16 amino acids long. CDR3 amino acids: CASSPWTGGTQETQYF. The CDR3, as DNA: TGTGCCAGCAGCCCCTGGACAGGGGGTACCCAAGAGACCCAGTACTTC.

V gene TRBV29-1 combines with J gene TRBJ2-2; D not certain. V lost 1 base to trimming and J lost 3 bases, with 15 bases between them. The CDR3 sequence is 16 residues long. Germline assignment: CDR1 SQVTM and CDR2 ANQGSEA. CDR3 DNA: TGCAGCGTTGAAGTGTCCCTAGTTAGTGACACCGGGGAGCTGTTTTTT. Protein product: CSVEVSLVSDTGELFF.

The genes are TRBV29-1 and TRBJ2-7; D gene uncertain. The CDR3 loop spans 13 amino acids. Per germline, CDR1 SQVTM and CDR2 ANQGSEA. Trimming took 5 bases from V and 2 from J, leaving 13 bases between them. CDR3 bases: TGCAGCGTTCGACATCGTATTACCTACGAGCAGTACTTC. Amino acid sequence: CSVRHRITYEQYF.

Only one count was recorded for this clone. The chain recombines TRBV4-2 with TRBJ2-5; 8 nucleotides line up with TRBD1. With V trimmed by 0 bases and J by 3 bases, 9 bases remained unmatched. This CDR3 has 17 residues. Germline-derived CDR1 and CDR2 are LGHNA and YNFKEQ. The chain's CDR3 is CASSQDRRTGFEETQYF. CDR3 sequence (DNA): TGTGCCAGCAGCCAAGATCGTCGGACAGGGTTCGAAGAGACCCAGTACTTC.

This clone was recorded a few times. The chain couples TRBV28 to TRBJ2-5; D is ambiguous. Germline V gene data show CDR1 as MDHEN and CDR2 as SYDVKM. Between the trimmed V and J ends, which lost 5 bases and 5 bases, there was a span of 6 bases. The CDR3 loop spans 11 amino acids. The DNA for the CDR3 is TGTGCCAGCAGTGCACTGGAGACCCAGTACTTC. Its protein product is CASSALETQYF.

This clone was seen a handful of times. This sequence joins TRBV7-2 and TRBJ1-5; D perhaps matches TRBD1 (6 bases). The CDR3 sequence is 13 residues long. CDR1 and CDR2 from the germline V gene are SGHTA and FQGNSA. The ends were cut back, 5 bases at V and 9 bases at J, with 14 bases in the middle. CDR3 coding DNA: TGTGCCAGCAGCCGGGACACCGGTTTGCCCCAGCATTTT. Its protein is CASSRDTGLPQHF.

This rearrangement joins TRBV5-6 to TRBJ1-5; TRBD1 matches 9 bases. The CDR3 runs to 14 residues. With V trimmed by 5 bases and J by 7 bases, 7 bases remained unmatched. Germline CDR1 SGHDT, CDR2 YYEEEE. CDR3 sequence reads: CASSPGTGRQPQHF. CDR3 in DNA: TGTGCCAGCAGTCCCGGGACAGGGAGGCAGCCCCAGCATTTT.

This clone was seen only a few times. The chain employs TRBV4-1 and TRBJ2-7; 8 nucleotides agree with TRBD2. This CDR3 has 16 residues. Germline V gene data show CDR1 as MGHRA and CDR2 as YSYEKL. With 1 base clipped from V and 3 bases from J, the junction kept 8 bases outside the gene matches. CDR3 residues: CASSQGVAGGLYEQYF. CDR3 coding DNA: TGCGCCAGCAGCCAAGGAGTCGCGGGAGGACTCTACGAGCAGTACTTC.

V gene TRBV5-1 combines with J gene TRBJ2-7; 7 nucleotides align to TRBD2. The length of the CDR3 is 12 residues. V dropped 9 bases and J dropped 6; count of bases not matched to a gene: 9. Germline lookup yields CDR1 SGHRS and CDR2 YFSETQ. The CDR3 region has the DNA TGCGCCACCCGGGGGGTGGGAGGCGAGCAGTACTTC. This codes for CATRGVGGEQYF.

This clone was counted a few times. The V call is TRBV19, the J call TRBJ2-2; D may be TRBD1 (6 bases). V lost 9 bases and J lost 1, with 9 bases in between. In germline, CDR1 is LNHDA, CDR2 SQIVND (reference sequence). The CDR3 contains 13 residues. The CDR3 nucleotides read TGTGCCAGCAGGGGAGAGAACACCGGGGAGCTGTTTTTT. Its translation is CASRGENTGELFF.

J is TRBJ1-5 and V is TRBV2; 10 bases agree with TRBD1. V lost 2 bases and J lost 4; bases outside the gene matches: 8. The CDR3 runs 17 residues. CDR1 and CDR2 (germline): SNHLY, FYNNEI. CDR3 in amino acids: CASSEQTGGWVNQPQHF. In nucleotides, the CDR3 is TGTGCCAGCAGTGAACAGACAGGGGGCTGGGTAAATCAGCCCCAGCATTTT.

This clone was detected a few times. The rearrangement links TRBV2 to TRBJ2-1; 7 bases align to TRBD2. Trimming cost V 0 bases and J 0 bases; bases outside gene matches: 2. Germline-derived CDR1 and CDR2 are SNHLY and FYNNEI. The CDR3 is 16 residues long. The CDR3 DNA reads TGTGCCAGCAGTGAAGCCGGCGGGAGCTCCTACAATGAGCAGTTCTTC. Translated, it gives CASSEAGGSSYNEQFF.

The J gene is TRBJ1-2, the V gene TRBV4-3; D remains ambiguous. The CDR3 covers 13 residues. In germline, CDR1 is LGHNA, CDR2 YSLEER. V lost 0 bases and J lost 7, with 9 bases in between. CDR3 nucleotides: TGCGCCAGCAGCCAAGACGCGGGGTTTGGCTACACCTTC. Translation gives CASSQDAGFGYTF.

This clone came up a few times. The V gene is TRBV4-3, the J gene TRBJ1-2, with 8 bases aligning to TRBD1. V gave up 0 bases and J gave up 4 bases; unmatched junction bases: 10. Germline V gives CDR1 LGHNA, CDR2 YSLEER. CDR3 length equals 17 residues. Written as DNA, the CDR3 is TGCGCCAGCAGCCAAGATGGGGGACAGGTATGGGCCTATGGCTACACCTTC. Translation: CASSQDGGQVWAYGYTF.

CDR3 DNA sequence: TGTGCCAGCAGCTTAGGCGGGACAGGGTATCAGCCCCAGCATTTT. This codes for CASSLGGTGYQPQHF. The chain combines TRBV7-9 with TRBJ1-5; 9 bases map to TRBD1. The CDR3 length is 15 residues. Germline lookup yields CDR1 SEHNR and CDR2 FQNEAQ (reference sequence). The V segment lost 1 base and the J segment 5 bases; nucleotides outside the gene matches: 3. The whole variable domain, filled in from reference TRBV7-9 and TRBJ1-5, reads DTGVSQNPRHKITKRGQNVTFRCDPISEHNRLYWYRQTLGQGPEFLTYFQNEAQLEKSRLLSDRFSAERPKGSFSTLEIQRTEQGDSAMYLCASSLGGTGYQPQHFGDGTRLSIL.

Only a few counts were recorded for this clone. This chain links TRBV7-9 with TRBJ2-5; the D gene is possibly TRBD1 (6 bases). CDR3 size: 16 residues. Trimming shortened V by 5 bases and J by 0 bases, and 16 bases separated the two germline ends. Germline V gene lookup returns CDR1 SEHNR and CDR2 FQNEAQ (reference sequence). CDR3 in amino acids: CASSPGVGPYQETQYF. The CDR3 DNA reads as TGTGCCAGCAGCCCAGGGGTCGGCCCTTACCAAGAGACCCAGTACTTC.

The chain joins TRBV2 to TRBJ2-6; D might be TRBD1 (5 bases). This CDR3 is built from 15 residues. The V and J ends lost 9 bases and 1 base respectively, with 13 bases between them. CDR1 is SNHLY and CDR2 is FYNNEI in the germline V gene. CDR3 bases: TGTGCCAGGGGCGGAAAGGGGTCTGGGGCCAACGTCCTGACTTTC. Translating gives CARGGKGSGANVLTF.

The chain recombines TRBV7-2 with TRBJ2-1; 9 positions match TRBD2. The germline V gene encodes CDR1 SGHTA and CDR2 FQGNSA. The ends lost 0 bases at V and 4 bases at J; junction bases unmatched: 7. The CDR3 runs to 17 residues. The CDR3 loop is CASSLAGREGLYNEQFF. The DNA of the CDR3 is TGTGCCAGCAGCTTAGCGGGGCGGGAGGGCCTTTACAATGAGCAGTTCTTC.

This rearrangement joins TRBV23-1 to TRBJ2-5, with a possible D match to TRBD1 (6 bases). The last part of the DNA fits TRBJ2-7 better; the J call may be wrong. TRBV23-1 is an ORF, with its function uncertain. The CDR3 is made up of 15 amino acids. CDR3 region: CASSQHNRDSYEQYF. As DNA, the CDR3 is TGCGCCAGCAGTCAACATAACAGGGATTCCTACGAGCAGTACTTC.